Listed below are T cell receptor beta chains from one sample, sequenced in a study of response to subunit inactivated influenza vaccine. TCRdb independently ran MiXCR on the RT-PCR reads; one entry per CDR3 protein. The repertoire has 700,000 to 900,000 distinct CDR3 sequences, over 20% of them found once; the top ten carry roughly 10%. The sample in question was PBMCs from blood, obtained around 5 days after vaccination. The receptors derive from a man in his fifties or sixties who received an inactivated influenza vaccine. Both conserved end residues are part of each CDR3. The order of the fields is J gene, V gene, clone size, D gene, CDR3 protein, CDR3 DNA. The D gene is left open where the match is weak. A clone size is listed for some rows: how often the clone was seen (once, few, many), or a class if it is expanded.

j_gene: TRBJ1-2; v_gene: TRBV12-3/TRBV12-4; abundance: NA; d_gene: NA; CDR3aa: CASAWRPGGYTF; CDR3nt: TGTGCCAGCGCTTGGCGTCCGGGCGGCTACACCTTC
j_gene: TRBJ1-1; v_gene: TRBV9; abundance: few; d_gene: NA; CDR3aa: CASSVVGGLNTEAFF; CDR3nt: TGTGCCAGCAGCGTAGTAGGGGGTTTGAACACTGAAGCTTTCTTT
j_gene: TRBJ2-4; v_gene: TRBV6-2/TRBV6-3; abundance: NA; d_gene: TRBD2; CDR3aa: CASSYSRRTSGRKNIQYF; CDR3nt: TGTGCCAGCAGTTACTCTCGTCGTACTAGCGGCAGAAAAAACATTCAGTACTTC
j_gene: TRBJ1-1; v_gene: TRBV10-3; abundance: NA; d_gene: NA; CDR3aa: CAISEGAVAFF; CDR3nt: TGTGCCATCAGTGAGGGGGCAGTAGCTTTCTTT
j_gene: TRBJ1-2; v_gene: TRBV4-3; abundance: NA; d_gene: NA; CDR3aa: CASSQTWGSHYGYTF; CDR3nt: TGCGCCAGCAGCCAAACCTGGGGCAGTCACTATGGCTACACCTTC
j_gene: TRBJ2-3; v_gene: TRBV20-1; abundance: NA; d_gene: NA; CDR3aa: CSAIRARPTDTQYF; CDR3nt: TGCAGTGCTATCCGGGCGCGCCCCACAGATACGCAGTATTTT
j_gene: TRBJ1-1; v_gene: TRBV29-1; abundance: NA; d_gene: NA; CDR3aa: CSVEAISGRGTEAFF; CDR3nt: TGCAGCGTTGAAGCTATTTCGGGAAGGGGTACTGAAGCTTTCTTT
j_gene: TRBJ2-7; v_gene: TRBV29-1; abundance: NA; d_gene: TRBD2; CDR3aa: CSVGRVTFEQYF; CDR3nt: TGCAGCGTAGGGAGGGTTACCTTCGAGCAGTACTTC
j_gene: TRBJ2-1; v_gene: TRBV29-1; abundance: NA; d_gene: TRBD2; CDR3aa: CSVDGLAGGEQFF; CDR3nt: TGCAGCGTGGACGGACTAGCGGGGGGTGAGCAGTTCTTC
j_gene: TRBJ2-2; v_gene: TRBV11-2; abundance: NA; d_gene: NA; CDR3aa: CASSFSTDANTGELFF; CDR3nt: TGTGCCAGCAGCTTCTCGACGGACGCGAACACCGGGGAGCTGTTTTTT
j_gene: TRBJ1-5; v_gene: TRBV20-1; abundance: NA; d_gene: NA; CDR3aa: CSAKYSNQPQHF; CDR3nt: TGCAGTGCCAAGTATAGCAATCAGCCCCAGCATTTT